The 14 T cell receptor beta chains below were found in one sample sequenced in a study of beta chain features in type 1 diabetes. For these TCRs, the target antigens are not known. Notes on the study in general: Shortening of TCRB CDR3s, moderate but significant, appeared in all four CD4+ subsets of Type 1 diabetes patients.

Expressed TCRB transcripts were sequenced because the entire RNA isolate underwent reverse transcription. TCRdb's table, derived via immunoSEQ multiplex PCR, lists solely in-frame clones and lacks some. The sample has around 180,000 clones, approximately 8.1% seen once. Sequencing used central memory CD4+ T cells from blood. These receptors were taken from a woman in her forties with type 1 diabetes.

The chain couples TRBV15 to TRBJ1-1, with 9 bases identical to TRBD1. From germline, CDR1 is LNHNV and CDR2 YYDKDF (reference sequence). J was trimmed by 6 bases and V by 10 bases; bases with no gene match: 9. This CDR3 is built from 13 residues. The CDR3 nucleotides are TGTGCCAGCAGAGAGGACAGGGGAGCTGAAGCTTTCTTT. Translated, it gives CASREDRGAEAFF. The complete variable domain, with remaining parts taken from reference TRBV15 and TRBJ1-1, reads DAMVIQNPRYQVTQFGKPVTLSCSQTLNHNVMYWYQQKSSQAPKLLFHYYDKDFNNEADTPDNFQSRRPNTSFCFLDIRSPGLGDTAMYLCASREDRGAEAFFGQGTRLTVV.

This clone was detected a few times. This chain uses TRBV4-2 with TRBJ1-2, with D unclear. Trimming removed 0 bases at V and 7 bases at J, with 18 bases between. CDR1 is LGHNA, CDR2 YNFKEQ, per germline. The CDR3 is made up of 16 amino acids. CDR3: CASSQEHGGVVSGYTF. CDR3 coding DNA: TGTGCCAGCAGCCAAGAACACGGAGGCGTTGTGAGTGGCTACACCTTC.

This clone was detected a few times. In the same sample, other DNA sequences code for this CDR3. This chain joins TRBV7-8 and TRBJ1-2; TRBD1 matches 12 bases. CDR1 is SGHVS and CDR2 is FQNEAQ in the germline V gene. CDR3 length equals 14 residues. V lost 5 bases and J lost 8; bases outside the gene matches: 6. The DNA for the CDR3 is TGTGCCAGCAGCCAGGGACAGGGGGCGCAAGGCTACACCTTC. Translating it yields CASSQGQGAQGYTF.

The V and J genes are TRBV18 and TRBJ1-2; TRBD1 might be the D (5 bases). Germline V gene data show CDR1 as KGHSH and CDR2 as LQKENI. This CDR3 has 12 amino acids. V gave up 5 bases and J gave up 4 bases, with 8 bases separating them. The CDR3 is CASSTDSYGYTF. CDR3 nucleotide sequence: TGTGCCAGCTCAACCGACAGCTATGGCTACACCTTC.

This clone has just a few counts. The chain combines TRBV25-1 with TRBJ1-1, with TRBD1 matching 7 bases. Germline loops: CDR1 MGHDK, CDR2 SYGVNS. V gave up 4 bases and J gave up 4 bases; unmatched junction bases: 3. The CDR3 extends over 13 amino acids. The CDR3 DNA reads TGTGCCAGCAGTGTTCAGGGGGTCACTGAAGCTTTCTTT. Protein sequence: CASSVQGVTEAFF.

The V and J genes are TRBV7-2 and TRBJ2-1, with D perhaps TRBD2 (6 bases). This CDR3 is built from 16 residues. The germline CDR1 and CDR2 sequences are SGHTA and FQGNSA. Trimming cost V 2 bases and J 4 bases, with 15 bases left between them. The CDR3 DNA sequence: TGTGCCAGCAGCTTAAGCGCGGGCGCGGGGTACAATGAGCAGTTCTTC. Translating it yields CASSLSAGAGYNEQFF.

This clone has only a few counts. This rearrangement joins TRBV29-1 to TRBJ1-2, with 8 bases lining up with TRBD1. Germline lookup yields CDR1 SQVTM and CDR2 ANQGSEA. Trimming took 6 bases from V and 2 from J; bases not matched to a gene: 5. The CDR3 loop spans 13 amino acids. The CDR3 DNA reads as TGCAGCGTCACGACAGGGGACAACTATGGCTACACCTTC. Protein: CSVTTGDNYGYTF.

This clone was seen ten or more times. The chain links TRBV30 to TRBJ2-3; D ambiguous. The CDR3 length is 11 residues. V gave up 5 bases and J gave up 6 bases, with 9 bases separating them. From germline, CDR1 is GTSNPN and CDR2 SVGIG (reference sequence). The CDR3: CAWRQADTQYF. CDR3 nucleotide sequence: TGTGCCTGGCGCCAAGCTGATACGCAGTATTTT.

This clone was recorded a few times. The rearrangement joins TRBV28 to TRBJ1-2, with a tentative D call TRBD1 (5 bases). Trimming removed 3 bases at V and 2 bases at J, with 13 bases between. CDR1 is MDHEN and CDR2 is SYDVKM in the germline V gene. The CDR3 is 15 amino acids. The CDR3 loop reads CASSLGGAENYGYTF. DNA of the CDR3: TGTGCCAGCAGTTTGGGAGGGGCGGAGAACTATGGCTACACCTTC.

The gene calls are TRBV9 and TRBJ2-1; tentatively, D is TRBD2 (5 bases). The CDR3 loop spans 14 amino acids. Germline V CDR1 and CDR2: SGDLS, YYNGEE. V gave up 6 bases and J gave up 3 bases, with 13 bases separating them. The CDR3 nucleotides read TGTGCCAGCACCCGAGGTGGGAGCTACAATGAGCAGTTCTTC. Translation gives CASTRGGSYNEQFF. Supplemented by reference TRBV9 and TRBJ2-1, the full variable domain reads DSGVTQTPKHLITATGQRVTLRCSPRSGDLSVYWYQQSLDQGLQFLIQYYNGEERAKGNILERFSAQQFPDLHSELNLSSLELGDSALYFCASTRGGSYNEQFFGPGTRLTVL.

In its sample, this clone was seen a few times. The J gene is TRBJ1-4, the V gene TRBV30, with a possible D match to TRBD1 (5 bases). Deletions cut 3 bases from V and 6 bases from J, with 17 bases between. The CDR3 totals 15 residues. The V gene's germline CDR1 is GTSNPN and CDR2 SVGIG (reference sequence). The CDR3 protein is CAWRYPTAYYEKLFF. The CDR3 DNA is TGTGCCTGGAGATATCCGACAGCGTATTATGAAAAACTGTTTTTT. Full variable domain (missing parts from reference TRBV30 and TRBJ1-4): SQTIHQWPATLVQPVGSPLSLECTVEGTSNPNLYWYRQAAGRGLQLLFYSVGIGQISSEVPQNLSASRPQDRQFILSSKKLLLSDSGFYLCAWRYPTAYYEKLFFGSGTQLSVL.

The CDR3 region has the DNA TGTGCCAGCAGTCGACAGGGAAGAGGGACTGAAGCTTTCTTT. Its protein product is CASSRQGRGTEAFF. The V gene is TRBV28, the J gene TRBJ1-1, with 7 bases lining up with TRBD1. Looked up from germline, CDR1 is MDHEN and CDR2 is SYDVKM. V dropped 5 bases and J dropped 5; count of bases not matched to a gene: 8. The CDR3 length is 14 residues. Supplemented by reference TRBV28 and TRBJ1-1, the full variable domain reads DVKVTQSSRYLVKRTGEKVFLECVQDMDHENMFWYRQDPGLGLRLIYFSYDVKMKEKGDIPEGYSVSREKKERFSLILESASTNQTSMYLCASSRQGRGTEAFFGQGTRLTVV.

This clone was counted a few times. This sequence joins TRBV5-6 and TRBJ1-6, with D tentatively TRBD1 (6 bases). V was cut by 1 base and J by 3 bases, with 11 bases left in between. The CDR3 contains 16 residues. Per the germline V gene, CDR1 is SGHDT and CDR2 is YYEEEE. Written as DNA, the CDR3 is TGTGCCAGCAGCTTGCAACCGGACAGCTATAATTCACCCCTCCACTTT. Translated, it gives CASSLQPDSYNSPLHF.

The V and J genes are TRBV9 and TRBJ2-7; D uncertain. The CDR3 runs 11 residues. V lost 4 bases, J lost 7 bases, and 9 bases lay in between. CDR1 is SGDLS and CDR2 is YYNGEE in the germline V gene. DNA of the CDR3: TGTGCCAGCAGCTCCACGGGTGAGCAGTACTTC. Translation: CASSSTGEQYF.